This section outlines one TCR beta chain sequence together with its context. Source study methods: It was from reference gene primer amplification that nucleated cell counts were estimated. This table comes from immunoSEQ multiplex PCR, and its TCRdb copy is limited to in-frame clones, with some not included. V, J and clone size reflect that table, while D and trimming were determined from the DNA. This table has approximately 300,000 clones, around nine tenths appearing once. The CDR3 extends over 13 amino acids. Germline loops: CDR1 MDHEN, CDR2 SYDVKM. The V and J ends lost 1 base and 3 bases respectively, with 6 bases between them. This record comes from a study of blood T cell repertoires in COVID-19. Study details: Spain, Italy and the United States supplied samples that represented acute and convalescent COVID-19. PBMCs, B-cell-depleted T cells, or T cells provided the cDNA or gDNA that made up the material.

The TCR originated in a man aged 50 or older with active or convalescent COVID-19. The specimen was peripheral blood. V and J are TRBV28 and TRBJ1-1; no clear D. The CDR3 DNA reads as TGTGCCAGCAGTTTATCGGGATACACTGAAGCTTTCTTT. It translates to CASSLSGYTEAFF. Looking up the rest from reference TRBV28 and TRBJ1-1 gives the full variable domain: DVKVTQSSRYLVKRTGEKVFLECVQDMDHENMFWYRQDPGLGLRLIYFSYDVKMKEKGDIPEGYSVSREKKERFSLILESASTNQTSMYLCASSLSGYTEAFFGQGTRLTVV.